The source of this T cell receptor (beta chain) is a study of blood T cells in healthy people across ages. This clonotype was observed a handful of times. What it recognizes is unknown. Overall study results and limits: Relative to aged donors, long-lived donors carried more naive CD4+ cells and displayed higher diversity. The percentage of naive T cells correlated strongly with TCR beta diversity.

Total RNA extracted from each sample amounted to at least 6 micrograms. Next came a second PCR, run for about 6 to 11 cycles, which used a sample-barcoded 5' primer along with a J-beta primer mix. TCRdb re-derived calls from the 5' RACE reads in MiXCR, one entry per CDR3 protein. This table has roughly 1.4 million distinct CDR3 sequences, 45% to 70% appearing once. With 2 bases clipped from V and 3 bases from J, the junction kept 2 bases outside the gene matches. In germline, CDR1 is DFQATT, CDR2 SNEGSKA (reference sequence). The CDR3 totals 15 residues. The sequence was obtained from a man aged 18 to 29 in good health. Sequenced: blood. This chain links TRBV20-1 with TRBJ2-6; 9 nucleotides line up with TRBD2. The CDR3 DNA reads as TGCAGTGCTAGACCTAGCGGGATTGGGGCCAACGTCCTGACTTTC. Translation: CSARPSGIGANVLTF.